Listed below are T cell receptor beta chains from one sample, sequenced in a study of T-cell memory formation after mild COVID-19. TCRdb re-derived calls from the 5' RACE reads in MiXCR, one entry per CDR3 protein. The repertoire includes some 290,000 distinct CDR3 sequences, roughly 15% of them detected once, and around 23% sits in the top ten. The sequenced sample consisted of PBMCs or a T cell subset sorted from them (not recorded which). Source of these receptors: a man younger than 35 who had mild COVID-19 (a few samples of this study predate the infection). Cell type and time point are not known. The CDR3 runs from the conserved cysteine through the conserved F or W. Each record gives: CDR3 protein, CDR3 DNA, J gene, clone size, V gene, D gene. D genes are given only for firm matches. Size tells how often a clone was seen (once, few, many) or the class of an expanded clone, and some rows leave it out.

CDR3aa: CSARVNRPVGEKLFF
CDR3nt: TGCAGTGCTAGAGTAAATCGGCCGGTAGGCGAAAAACTGTTTTTT
j_gene: TRBJ1-4
abundance: -
v_gene: TRBV20-1
d_gene: -

CDR3aa: CASSESGNTEAFF
CDR3nt: TGTGCCAGCAGTGAATCCGGGAACACTGAAGCTTTCTTT
j_gene: TRBJ1-1
abundance: many
v_gene: TRBV6-1
d_gene: -

CDR3aa: CASSLVQLSTGELFF
CDR3nt: TGTGCCAGCAGCTTAGTTCAGCTTTCCACCGGGGAGCTGTTTTTT
j_gene: TRBJ2-2
abundance: few
v_gene: TRBV7-8
d_gene: -

CDR3aa: CSARDRMNTEAFF
CDR3nt: TGCAGTGCTAGGGACAGGATGAACACTGAAGCTTTCTTT
j_gene: TRBJ1-1
abundance: -
v_gene: TRBV20-1
d_gene: TRBD1

CDR3aa: CASSPDRSSGNTIYF
CDR3nt: TGTGCCAGCTCACCCGACAGGAGCTCTGGAAACACCATATATTTT
j_gene: TRBJ1-3
abundance: few
v_gene: TRBV18
d_gene: -

CDR3aa: CASSYSTAYNEQFF
CDR3nt: TGTGCCAGCAGTTACTCGACGGCCTACAATGAGCAGTTCTTC
j_gene: TRBJ2-1
abundance: many
v_gene: TRBV6-5
d_gene: -

CDR3aa: CASTDALPNTGELFF
CDR3nt: TGTGCCAGCACGGACGCCCTGCCGAACACCGGGGAGCTGTTTTTT
j_gene: TRBJ2-2
abundance: few
v_gene: TRBV6-2/TRBV6-3
d_gene: -

CDR3aa: CASSPVPPGQGPDTQYF
CDR3nt: TGCGCCAGCAGCCCAGTTCCACCGGGACAGGGGCCAGATACGCAGTATTTT
j_gene: TRBJ2-3
abundance: -
v_gene: TRBV4-3
d_gene: TRBD1

CDR3aa: CASSRVVGYEQYF
CDR3nt: TGCGCCAGCAGCCGGGTAGTAGGGTACGAGCAGTACTTC
j_gene: TRBJ2-7
abundance: -
v_gene: TRBV4-3
d_gene: -

CDR3aa: CASSPLMGQGKTGELFF
CDR3nt: TGTGCCAGCTCACCACTGATGGGACAGGGGAAGACCGGGGAGCTGTTTTTT
j_gene: TRBJ2-2
abundance: -
v_gene: TRBV18
d_gene: TRBD1

CDR3aa: CASSLLAGGDNEQFF
CDR3nt: TGTGCCAGCAGCCTGCTAGCGGGGGGTGACAATGAGCAGTTCTTC
j_gene: TRBJ2-1
abundance: -
v_gene: TRBV5-4
d_gene: TRBD2

CDR3aa: CASSLADRVEDTQYF
CDR3nt: TGTGCCAGCAGCCTAGCTGACAGGGTGGAAGATACGCAGTATTTT
j_gene: TRBJ2-3
abundance: -
v_gene: TRBV28
d_gene: TRBD1

CDR3aa: CASSYSIAGSTEAFF
CDR3nt: TGTGCCAGCAGTTACTCGATAGCAGGATCCACTGAAGCTTTCTTT
j_gene: TRBJ1-1
abundance: -
v_gene: TRBV6-5
d_gene: -

CDR3aa: CASRWGGSTEAFF
CDR3nt: TGCGCCAGCAGATGGGGGGGATCCACTGAAGCTTTCTTT
j_gene: TRBJ1-1
abundance: -
v_gene: TRBV5-1
d_gene: -

CDR3aa: CASTIDRGSDTQYF
CDR3nt: TGTGCCAGCACCATAGACAGGGGCAGCGATACGCAGTATTTT
j_gene: TRBJ2-3
abundance: -
v_gene: TRBV11-2
d_gene: TRBD1

CDR3aa: CASSLYFKETQYF
CDR3nt: TGCGCCAGCAGCCTTTACTTTAAAGAGACCCAGTACTTC
j_gene: TRBJ2-5
abundance: few
v_gene: TRBV4-3
d_gene: -

CDR3aa: CASSQRDRGAIAFF
CDR3nt: TGTGCCAGCAGCCAACGCGACAGGGGGGCCATAGCTTTCTTT
j_gene: TRBJ1-1
abundance: -
v_gene: TRBV7-2
d_gene: TRBD1

CDR3aa: CASSQRDSSTDTQYF
CDR3nt: TGTGCCAGCAGCCAGCGGGACTCTAGCACAGATACGCAGTATTTT
j_gene: TRBJ2-3
abundance: few
v_gene: TRBV7-8
d_gene: TRBD2

CDR3aa: CASSLGTGLWDEQFF
CDR3nt: TGCGCCAGCAGCTTGGGGACAGGGCTTTGGGATGAGCAGTTCTTC
j_gene: TRBJ2-1
abundance: few
v_gene: TRBV5-1
d_gene: TRBD1